These 8 T cell receptor beta chains came from one sample sequenced in a study of cytomegalovirus exposure and HLA in healthy donors. PCR amplification relied on 60 Vbeta primers (plus 13 Jbeta primers). Using immunoSEQ multiplex PCR, the repertoire was profiled, and TCRdb retains in-frame clones only, with some absent. This sample has 150,000 to 200,000 clones, with roughly 77% found just once. Material for sequencing was PBMCs. The receptors derive from a male donor in good health and CMV-seropositive.

The chain employs TRBV18 and TRBJ1-5; D not resolved. V lost 5 bases to trimming and J lost 0 bases, with 8 bases between them. This CDR3 has 14 amino acids. From germline, CDR1 is KGHSH and CDR2 LQKENI. In nucleotides, the CDR3 is TGTGCCAGCTCATTGACACTTAGCAATCAGCCCCAGCATTTT. It translates to CASSLTLSNQPQHF.

This clone was seen a handful of times. Within the sample, other DNA sequences also encode this same CDR3. The genes are TRBV11-2 and TRBJ2-1; TRBD2 aligns across 8 bases. Germline V gene data show CDR1 as SGHAT and CDR2 as FQNNGV. CDR3 length equals 15 residues. V was pared by 1 base and J by 4 bases, with 3 bases of the junction left unmatched. The DNA of the CDR3 is TGTGCCAGCAGCTTAGCGGGAGGGAAATACAATGAGCAGTTCTTC. It codes for CASSLAGGKYNEQFF. The full variable domain, completed using reference TRBV11-2 and TRBJ2-1, is EAGVAQSPRYKIIEKRQSVAFWCNPISGHATLYWYQQILGQGPKLLIQFQNNGVVDDSQLPKDRFSAERLKGVDSTLKIQPAKLEDSAVYLCASSLAGGKYNEQFFGPGTRLTVL.

This sequence joins TRBV5-1 and TRBJ1-2; D is undetermined. Germline V gene data show CDR1 as SGHRS and CDR2 as YFSETQ. V was cut by 3 bases and J by 6 bases, with 18 bases left in between. This CDR3 has 15 amino acids. CDR3 DNA: TGCGCCAGCAGCTATGGCCGGGGAGGCGGTGATGGCTACACCTTC. Protein product: CASSYGRGGGDGYTF. The whole variable domain, filled in from reference TRBV5-1 and TRBJ1-2, reads KAGVTQTPRYLIKTRGQQVTLSCSPISGHRSVSWYQQTPGQGLQFLFEYFSETQRNKGNFPGRFSGRQFSNSRSEMNVSTLELGDSALYLCASSYGRGGGDGYTFGSGTRLTVV.

The rearrangement uses TRBV7-2 and TRBJ2-5; D may be TRBD1 (5 bases). Germline loops: CDR1 SGHTA, CDR2 FQGNSA. This CDR3 is 15 amino acids long. The V end was cut by 4 bases, the J end by 1 base, with 13 bases between. The CDR3 DNA reads as TGTGCCAGCAGCTCCGGGTTGACAGCCCAAGAGACCCAGTACTTC. Protein product: CASSSGLTAQETQYF.

This rearrangement joins TRBV29-1 to TRBJ1-4; D not resolved. CDR1 is SQVTM, CDR2 ANQGSEA, per germline. The CDR3 spans 11 residues. Trimming removed 7 bases from V and 6 bases from J, with 9 bases in between. CDR3 residues: CSGRWYEKLFF. DNA of the CDR3: TGCAGCGGGAGGTGGTATGAAAAACTGTTTTTT.

This chain connects TRBV11-3 to TRBJ1-1; D ambiguous. CDR3 size: 9 residues. CDR1 SGHNT and CDR2 YENEEA come from the germline V gene. The V and J ends lost 5 bases and 14 bases respectively, with 9 bases between them. DNA for the CDR3: TGTGCCAGCAGCCCTGCGTTATTCTTT. The encoded protein is CASSPALFF.

This sequence joins TRBV5-1 and TRBJ2-2; D is undetermined. CDR1 SGHRS and CDR2 YFSETQ come from the germline V gene. There are 13 residues in the CDR3. Trimming removed 0 bases from V and 6 bases from J, with 6 bases in between. The CDR3 region is CASSLVGAGELFF. The CDR3 DNA follows: TGCGCCAGCAGCTTGGTTGGAGCCGGGGAGCTGTTTTTT.

The V call is TRBV7-3, the J call TRBJ2-1, with D possibly being TRBD1 (6 bases). CDR3 size: 18 residues. Trimming cost V 2 bases and J 3 bases, with 20 bases left between them. Germline assignment: CDR1 SGHTA and CDR2 FQGTGA. The CDR3, as DNA: TGTGCCAGCAGCTTATTCCCCAGGCAGGGGACCGACTACAATGAGCAGTTCTTC. This codes for CASSLFPRQGTDYNEQFF.